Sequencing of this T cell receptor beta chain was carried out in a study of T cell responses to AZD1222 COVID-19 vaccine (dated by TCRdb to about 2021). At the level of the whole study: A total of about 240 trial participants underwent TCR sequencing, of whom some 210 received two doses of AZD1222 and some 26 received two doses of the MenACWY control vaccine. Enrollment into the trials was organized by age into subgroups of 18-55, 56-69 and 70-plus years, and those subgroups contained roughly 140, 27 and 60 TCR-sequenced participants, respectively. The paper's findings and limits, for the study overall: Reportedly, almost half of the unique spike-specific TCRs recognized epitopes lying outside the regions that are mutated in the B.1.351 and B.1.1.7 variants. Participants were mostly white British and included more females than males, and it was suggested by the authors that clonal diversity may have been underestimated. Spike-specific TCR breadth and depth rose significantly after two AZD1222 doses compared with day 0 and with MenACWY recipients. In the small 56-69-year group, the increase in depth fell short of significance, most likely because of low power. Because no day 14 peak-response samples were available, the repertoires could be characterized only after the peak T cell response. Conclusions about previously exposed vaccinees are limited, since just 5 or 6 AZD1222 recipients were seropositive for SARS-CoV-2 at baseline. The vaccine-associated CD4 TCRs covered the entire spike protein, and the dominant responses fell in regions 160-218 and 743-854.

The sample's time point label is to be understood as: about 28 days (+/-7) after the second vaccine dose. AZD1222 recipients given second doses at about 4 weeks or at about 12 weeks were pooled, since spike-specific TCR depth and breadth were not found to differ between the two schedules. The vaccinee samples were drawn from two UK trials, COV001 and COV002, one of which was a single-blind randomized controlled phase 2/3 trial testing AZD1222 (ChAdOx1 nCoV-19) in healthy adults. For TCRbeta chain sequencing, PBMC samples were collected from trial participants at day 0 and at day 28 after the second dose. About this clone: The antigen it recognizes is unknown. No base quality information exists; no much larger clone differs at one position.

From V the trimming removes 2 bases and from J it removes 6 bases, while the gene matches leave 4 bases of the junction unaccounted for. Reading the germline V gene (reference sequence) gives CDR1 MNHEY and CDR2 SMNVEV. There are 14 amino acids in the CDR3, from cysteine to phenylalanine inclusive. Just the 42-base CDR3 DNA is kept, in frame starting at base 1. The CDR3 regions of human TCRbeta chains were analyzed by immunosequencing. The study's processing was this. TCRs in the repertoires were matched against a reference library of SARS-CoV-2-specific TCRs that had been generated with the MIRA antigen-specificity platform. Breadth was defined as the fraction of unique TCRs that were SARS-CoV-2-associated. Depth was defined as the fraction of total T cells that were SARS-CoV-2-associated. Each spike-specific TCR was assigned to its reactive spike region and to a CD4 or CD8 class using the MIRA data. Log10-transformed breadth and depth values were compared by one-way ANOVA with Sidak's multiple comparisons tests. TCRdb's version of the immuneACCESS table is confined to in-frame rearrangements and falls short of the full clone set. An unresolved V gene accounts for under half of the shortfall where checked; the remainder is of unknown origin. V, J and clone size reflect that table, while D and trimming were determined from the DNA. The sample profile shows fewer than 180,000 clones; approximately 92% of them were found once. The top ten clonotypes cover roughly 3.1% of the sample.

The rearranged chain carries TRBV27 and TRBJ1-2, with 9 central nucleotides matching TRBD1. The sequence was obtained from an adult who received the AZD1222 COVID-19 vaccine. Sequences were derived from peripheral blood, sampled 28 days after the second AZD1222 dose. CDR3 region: CASSLGTGFNGYTF. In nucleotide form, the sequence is TGTGCCAGCAGTTTAGGGACAGGGTTCAATGGCTACACCTTC.